This T cell receptor beta chain was documented in a study of human T cells and chemical hapten exposure. Across the study: Per-sample TCR yields varied mainly from small pooled library volume differences.

CDR3 length equals 16 residues. Germline values: CDR1 KGHDR, CDR2 SFDVKD. V was pared by 5 bases and J by 5 bases, with 13 bases of the junction left unmatched. In TCRdb, the RACE reads were re-called with MiXCR into one record per CDR3 protein. In the table there are about 380,000 distinct CDR3 sequences, just under 6.5% of which are singletons. Noted time point: patch test 2, 6 weeks after DPC sensitization. Treatment reported: therapeutic diphenylcyclopropenone sensitization with weekly scalp DPC. The sample was whole blood, taken in connection with sensitization to the hapten diphenylcyclopropenone (DPC). The receptor was isolated from a woman aged 18-29 years with alopecia areata. Some clones in this sample may be carry-over from other donors' samples. The chain combines TRBV24-1 with TRBJ1-2; 7 bases agree with TRBD1. CDR3 coding DNA: TGTGCCACCAGTGGCTCTACAGGGGCAACCGATTATGGCTACACCTTC. Translated: CATSGSTGATDYGYTF.